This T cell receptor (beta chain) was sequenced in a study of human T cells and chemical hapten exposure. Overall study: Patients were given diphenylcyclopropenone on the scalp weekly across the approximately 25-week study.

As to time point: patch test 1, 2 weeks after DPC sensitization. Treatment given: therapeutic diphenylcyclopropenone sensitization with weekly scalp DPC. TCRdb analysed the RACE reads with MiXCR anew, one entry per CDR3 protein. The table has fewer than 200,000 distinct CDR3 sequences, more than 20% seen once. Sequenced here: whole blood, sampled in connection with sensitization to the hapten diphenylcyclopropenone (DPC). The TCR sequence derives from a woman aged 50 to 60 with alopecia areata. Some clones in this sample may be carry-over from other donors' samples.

Here the CDR3 reads CASSSSPRKGEQFF. CDR3 DNA sequence: TGTGCCAGCAGTTCATCCCCCAGAAAGGGTGAGCAGTTCTTC. This chain uses TRBV5-4 with TRBJ2-1; no definite D call. The CDR3 is 14 residues long. V was clipped by 5 bases and J by 9 bases, with 18 bases between them. From germline, CDR1 is SGHNT and CDR2 YYREEE (reference sequence).